The text below deals with one T cell receptor (beta chain). What it binds is unknown. V was clipped by 0 bases and J by 5 bases, with 20 bases between them. Germline assignment: CDR1 LGHNA and CDR2 YSLEER. This CDR3 spans 17 amino acids. The entry originates in a study of blood T cells in healthy people across ages. Overall study findings and caveats: More naive CD4+ cells and higher diversity marked long-lived donors relative to aged donors.

PCR was performed a second time for 7 to 11 cycles using a sample-barcoded 5' primer and a J-beta primer mix. Via MiXCR, TCRdb re-called the 5' RACE reads, giving one row per CDR3 protein. The sample has roughly 1,300,000 distinct CDR3 sequences; approximately 59% are singletons. The chain recombines TRBV4-3 with TRBJ2-7; D is perhaps TRBD1 (5 bases). Source material: blood. This clonotype was obtained from a young man in good health. The CDR3, as DNA: TGCGCCAGCAGCCAAGACGGAACAGGCATGGGATCCCACGAGCAGTACTTC. It translates to CASSQDGTGMGSHEQYF.